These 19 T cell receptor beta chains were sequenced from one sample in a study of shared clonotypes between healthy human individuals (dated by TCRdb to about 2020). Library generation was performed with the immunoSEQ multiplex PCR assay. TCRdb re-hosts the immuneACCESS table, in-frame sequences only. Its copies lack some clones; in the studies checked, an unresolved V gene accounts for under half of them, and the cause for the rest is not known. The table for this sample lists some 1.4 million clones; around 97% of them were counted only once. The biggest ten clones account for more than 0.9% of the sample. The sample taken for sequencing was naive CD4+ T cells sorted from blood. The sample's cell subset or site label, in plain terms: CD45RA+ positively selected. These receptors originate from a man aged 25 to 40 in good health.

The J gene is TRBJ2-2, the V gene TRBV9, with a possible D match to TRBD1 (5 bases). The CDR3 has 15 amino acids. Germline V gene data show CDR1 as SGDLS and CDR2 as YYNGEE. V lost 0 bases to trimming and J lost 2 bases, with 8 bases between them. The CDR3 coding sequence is TGTGCCAGCAGCGTAGCAGGGATCAACACCGGGGAGCTGTTTTTT. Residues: CASSVAGINTGELFF.

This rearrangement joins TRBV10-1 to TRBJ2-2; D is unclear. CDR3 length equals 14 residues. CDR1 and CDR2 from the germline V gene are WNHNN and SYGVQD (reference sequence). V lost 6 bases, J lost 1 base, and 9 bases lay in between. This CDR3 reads CASRAGMNTGELFF. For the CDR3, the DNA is TGCGCCAGCAGGGCCGGAATGAACACCGGGGAGCTGTTTTTT.

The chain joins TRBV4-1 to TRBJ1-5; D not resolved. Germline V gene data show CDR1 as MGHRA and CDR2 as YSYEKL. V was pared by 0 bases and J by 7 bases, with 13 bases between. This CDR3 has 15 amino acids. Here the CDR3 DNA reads TGCGCCAGCAGCCAAGATGGCCCGCCGGGGCAGCCCCAGCATTTT. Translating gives CASSQDGPPGQPQHF.

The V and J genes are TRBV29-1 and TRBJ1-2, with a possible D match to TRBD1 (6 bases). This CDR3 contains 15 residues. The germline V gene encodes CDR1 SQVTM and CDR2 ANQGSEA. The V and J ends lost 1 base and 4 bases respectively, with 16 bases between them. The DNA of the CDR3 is TGCAGCGTTGAAGCTCTGGCCGGGGGGCGCTATGGCTACACCTTC. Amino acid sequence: CSVEALAGGRYGYTF.

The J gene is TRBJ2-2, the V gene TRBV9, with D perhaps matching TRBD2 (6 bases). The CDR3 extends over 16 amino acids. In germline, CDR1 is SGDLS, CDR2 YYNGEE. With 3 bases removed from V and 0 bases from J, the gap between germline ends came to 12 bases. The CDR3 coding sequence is TGTGCCAGCAGCGGGGGACTCCTTACGAACACCGGGGAGCTGTTTTTT. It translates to CASSGGLLTNTGELFF.

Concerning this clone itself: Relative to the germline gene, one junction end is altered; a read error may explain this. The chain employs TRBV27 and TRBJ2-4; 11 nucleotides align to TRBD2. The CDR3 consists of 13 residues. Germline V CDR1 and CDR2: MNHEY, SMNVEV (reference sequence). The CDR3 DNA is TGTGCCAGCAGTTCCTACTCCCTAGCGGGAGGTAACTTC. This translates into CASSSYSLAGGNF.

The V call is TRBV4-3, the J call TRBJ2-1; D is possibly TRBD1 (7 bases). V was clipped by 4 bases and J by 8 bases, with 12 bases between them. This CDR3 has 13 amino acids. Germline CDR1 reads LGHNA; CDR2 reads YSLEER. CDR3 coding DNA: TGCGCCAGCAGCCGACAGGGCGGGGATGAGCAGTTCTTC. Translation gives CASSRQGGDEQFF.

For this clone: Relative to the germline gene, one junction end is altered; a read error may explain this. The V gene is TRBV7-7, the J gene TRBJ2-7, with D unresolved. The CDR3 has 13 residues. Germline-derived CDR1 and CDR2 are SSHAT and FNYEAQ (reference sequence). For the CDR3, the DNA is TGTGCTAGCAGCCCCATCACTCAGGACCGGGAGTACTTC. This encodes CASSPITQDREYF.

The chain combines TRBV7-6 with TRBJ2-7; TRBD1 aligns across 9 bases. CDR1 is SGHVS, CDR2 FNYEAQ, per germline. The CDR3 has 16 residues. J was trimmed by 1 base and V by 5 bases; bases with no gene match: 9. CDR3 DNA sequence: TGTGCCAGCAGCCGGGGGACAGGGCCCCTTTCCTACGAGCAGTACTTC. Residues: CASSRGTGPLSYEQYF.

CDR3 in amino acids: CASSPLSGLDDNEQYF. The CDR3, as DNA: TGTGCCAGCAGCCCCCTGAGCGGGTTGGATGACAACGAGCAGTACTTC. The V call is TRBV28, the J call TRBJ2-7; D possibly corresponds to TRBD2 (6 bases). The CDR3 has 16 residues. Germline V lookup: CDR1 MDHEN, CDR2 SYDVKM. V gave up 6 bases and J gave up 5 bases, with 23 bases separating them.

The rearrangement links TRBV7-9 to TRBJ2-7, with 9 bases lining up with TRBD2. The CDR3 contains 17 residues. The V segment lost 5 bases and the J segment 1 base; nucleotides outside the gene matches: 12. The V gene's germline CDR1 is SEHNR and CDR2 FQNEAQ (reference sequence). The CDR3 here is CASSPGALAGESYEQYF. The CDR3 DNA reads TGTGCCAGCAGCCCAGGTGCCTTAGCGGGAGAGTCCTACGAGCAGTACTTC. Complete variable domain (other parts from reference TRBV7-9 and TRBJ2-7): DTGVSQNPRHKITKRGQNVTFRCDPISEHNRLYWYRQTLGQGPEFLTYFQNEAQLEKSRLLSDRFSAERPKGSFSTLEIQRTEQGDSAMYLCASSPGALAGESYEQYFGPGTRLTVT.

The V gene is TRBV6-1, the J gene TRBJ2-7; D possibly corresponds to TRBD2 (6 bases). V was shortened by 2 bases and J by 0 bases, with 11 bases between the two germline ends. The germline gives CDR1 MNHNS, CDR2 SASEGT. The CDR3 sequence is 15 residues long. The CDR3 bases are TGTGCCAGCAGTGAACGGGGGTGGGGCTCCTACGAGCAGTACTTC. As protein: CASSERGWGSYEQYF.

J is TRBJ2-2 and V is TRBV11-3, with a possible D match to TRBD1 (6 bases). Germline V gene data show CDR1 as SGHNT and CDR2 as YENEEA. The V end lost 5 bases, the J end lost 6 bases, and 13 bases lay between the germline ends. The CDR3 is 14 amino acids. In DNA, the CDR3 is TGTGCCAGCAGCCCAGGGGTCATAGCCGGGGAGCTGTTTTTT. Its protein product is CASSPGVIAGELFF.

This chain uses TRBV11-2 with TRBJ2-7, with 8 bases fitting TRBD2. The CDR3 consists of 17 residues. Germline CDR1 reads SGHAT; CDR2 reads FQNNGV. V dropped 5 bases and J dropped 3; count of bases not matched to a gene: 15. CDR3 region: CASSPNLVLAGIYEQYF. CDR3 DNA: TGTGCCAGCAGCCCCAATTTGGTTTTAGCGGGGATCTACGAGCAGTACTTC.

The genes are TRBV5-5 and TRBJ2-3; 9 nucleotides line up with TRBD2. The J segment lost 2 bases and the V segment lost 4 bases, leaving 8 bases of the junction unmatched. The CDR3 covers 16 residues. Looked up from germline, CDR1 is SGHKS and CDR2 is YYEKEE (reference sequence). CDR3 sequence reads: CASSPLAGLNTDTQYF. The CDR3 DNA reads TGTGCCAGCAGCCCCCTAGCGGGACTCAACACAGATACGCAGTATTTT.

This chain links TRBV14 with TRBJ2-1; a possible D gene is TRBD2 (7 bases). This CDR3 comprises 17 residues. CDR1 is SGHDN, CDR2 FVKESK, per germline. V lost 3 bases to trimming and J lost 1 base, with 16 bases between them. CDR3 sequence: CASSQEGGTQSYNEQFF. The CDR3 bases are TGTGCCAGCAGCCAGGAGGGGGGGACTCAATCCTACAATGAGCAGTTCTTC.

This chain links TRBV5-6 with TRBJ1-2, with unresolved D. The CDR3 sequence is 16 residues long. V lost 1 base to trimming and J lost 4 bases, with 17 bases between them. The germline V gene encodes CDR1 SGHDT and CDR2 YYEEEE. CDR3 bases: TGTGCCAGCAGCTTGAATCCAGCATTCGCCTTCTATGGCTACACCTTC. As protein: CASSLNPAFAFYGYTF.

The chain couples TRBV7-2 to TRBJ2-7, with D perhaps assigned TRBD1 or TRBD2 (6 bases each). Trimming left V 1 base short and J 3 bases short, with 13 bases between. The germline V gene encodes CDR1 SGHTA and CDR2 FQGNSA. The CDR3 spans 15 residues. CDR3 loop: CASSLEPGGYYEQYF. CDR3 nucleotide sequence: TGTGCCAGCAGCTTAGAACCCGGGGGCTACTACGAGCAGTACTTC.

The CDR3 region has the DNA TGCGCCAGCAGCTCTTTTGGCGAGGCCGGGGAGCTGTTTTTT. As protein: CASSSFGEAGELFF. The chain uses TRBV5-1 and TRBJ2-2; D not certain. CDR1 SGHRS and CDR2 YFSETQ come from the germline V gene. This CDR3 spans 14 amino acids. V was trimmed by 3 bases and J by 6 bases, leaving 12 bases between them.